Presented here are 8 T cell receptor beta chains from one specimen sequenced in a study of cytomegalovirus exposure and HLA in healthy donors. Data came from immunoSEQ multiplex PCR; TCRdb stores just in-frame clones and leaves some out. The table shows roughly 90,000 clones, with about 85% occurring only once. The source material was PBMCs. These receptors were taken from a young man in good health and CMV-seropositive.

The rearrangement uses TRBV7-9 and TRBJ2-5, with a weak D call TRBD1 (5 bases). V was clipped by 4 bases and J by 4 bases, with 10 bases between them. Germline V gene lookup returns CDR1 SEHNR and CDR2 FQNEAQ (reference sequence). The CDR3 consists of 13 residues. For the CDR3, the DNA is TGTGCCAGCAGCTCTCAGGGTGGAGAGACCCAGTACTTC. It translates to CASSSQGGETQYF.

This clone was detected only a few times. The DNA of the CDR3 is TGTGCCAGCAGCGGGACAGACTATGGCTACACCTTC. Protein product: CASSGTDYGYTF. The rearrangement joins TRBV2 to TRBJ1-2; TRBD1 agrees at 7 bases. The CDR3 covers 12 residues. With V trimmed by 6 bases and J by 3 bases, 1 base remained unmatched. CDR1 is SNHLY, CDR2 FYNNEI, per germline. The complete variable domain, with remaining parts taken from reference TRBV2 and TRBJ1-2, reads EPEVTQTPSHQVTQMGQEVILRCVPISNHLYFYWYRQILGQKVEFLVSFYNNEISEKSEIFDDQFSVERPDGSNFTLKIRSTKLEDSAMYFCASSGTDYGYTFGSGTRLTVV.

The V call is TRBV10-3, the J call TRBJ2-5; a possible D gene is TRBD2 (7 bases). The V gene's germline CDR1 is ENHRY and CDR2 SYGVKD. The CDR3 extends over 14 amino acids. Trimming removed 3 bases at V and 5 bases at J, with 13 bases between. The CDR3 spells CAISDRGAEETQYF. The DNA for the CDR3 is TGTGCCATCAGTGATCGGGGGGCGGAGGAGACCCAGTACTTC.

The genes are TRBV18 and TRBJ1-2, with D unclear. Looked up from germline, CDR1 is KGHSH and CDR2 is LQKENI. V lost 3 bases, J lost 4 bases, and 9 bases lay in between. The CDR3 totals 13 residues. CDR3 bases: TGTGCCAGCTCACCTGGCTCAGGCTATGGCTACACCTTC. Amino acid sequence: CASSPGSGYGYTF.

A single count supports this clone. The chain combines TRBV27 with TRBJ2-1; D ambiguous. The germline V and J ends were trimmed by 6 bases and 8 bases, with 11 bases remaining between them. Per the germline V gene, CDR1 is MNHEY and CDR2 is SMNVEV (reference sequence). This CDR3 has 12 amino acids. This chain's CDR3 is CASSWRGHEQFF. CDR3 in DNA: TGTGCCAGCAGCTGGAGAGGTCATGAGCAGTTCTTC.

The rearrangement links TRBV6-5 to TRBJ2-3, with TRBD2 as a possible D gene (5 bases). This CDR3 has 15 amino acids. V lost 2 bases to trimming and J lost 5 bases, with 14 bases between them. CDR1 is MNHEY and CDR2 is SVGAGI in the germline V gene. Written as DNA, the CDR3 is TGTGCCAGCAGTTACCGAGACTCGAGGGTAGATACGCAGTATTTT. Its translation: CASSYRDSRVDTQYF.

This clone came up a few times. The CDR3 region has the DNA TGTGCCAGCGCGGGGACAGGGCAAGAGACCCAGTACTTC. Translation: CASAGTGQETQYF. This chain connects TRBV14 to TRBJ2-5; 9 nucleotides align to TRBD1. Germline V gene sequence: CDR1 SGHDN, CDR2 FVKESK. After removal of 8 bases from V and 2 bases from J, the junction contained 3 bases not matched to a gene. This CDR3 region has 13 residues.

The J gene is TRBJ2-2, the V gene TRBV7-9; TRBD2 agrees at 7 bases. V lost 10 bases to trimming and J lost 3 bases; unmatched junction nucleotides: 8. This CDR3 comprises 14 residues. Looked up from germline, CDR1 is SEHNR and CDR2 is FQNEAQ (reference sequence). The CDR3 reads CATEGRADTGELFF. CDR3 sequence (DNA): TGTGCCACGGAGGGGAGGGCGGACACCGGGGAGCTGTTTTTT.